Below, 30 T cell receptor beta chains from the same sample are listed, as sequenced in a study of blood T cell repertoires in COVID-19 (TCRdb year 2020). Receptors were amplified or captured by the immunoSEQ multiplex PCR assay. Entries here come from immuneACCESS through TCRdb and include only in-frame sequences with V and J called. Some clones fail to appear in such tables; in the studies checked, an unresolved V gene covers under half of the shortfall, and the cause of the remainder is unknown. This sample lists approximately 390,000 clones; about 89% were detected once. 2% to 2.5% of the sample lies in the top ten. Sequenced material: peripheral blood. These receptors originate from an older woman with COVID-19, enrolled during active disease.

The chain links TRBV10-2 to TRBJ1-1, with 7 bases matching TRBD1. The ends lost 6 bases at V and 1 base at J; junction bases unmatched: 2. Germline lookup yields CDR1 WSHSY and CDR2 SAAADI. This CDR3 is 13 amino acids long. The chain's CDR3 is CASRDRENTEAFF. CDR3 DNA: TGCGCCAGCAGAGACAGGGAGAACACTGAAGCTTTCTTT.

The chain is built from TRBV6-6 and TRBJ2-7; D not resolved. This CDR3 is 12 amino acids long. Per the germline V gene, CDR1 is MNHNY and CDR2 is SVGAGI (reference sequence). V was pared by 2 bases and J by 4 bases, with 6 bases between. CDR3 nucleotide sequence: TGTGCCAGCAGTTACGCGGATTACGAGCAGTACTTC. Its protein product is CASSYADYEQYF.

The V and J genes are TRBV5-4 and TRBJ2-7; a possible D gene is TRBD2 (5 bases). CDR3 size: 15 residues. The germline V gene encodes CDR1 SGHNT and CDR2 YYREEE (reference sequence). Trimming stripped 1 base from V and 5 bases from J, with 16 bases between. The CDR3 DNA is TGTGCCAGCAGCTTGTCTCTGGGGAGTGGGCACGAGCAGTACTTC. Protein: CASSLSLGSGHEQYF.

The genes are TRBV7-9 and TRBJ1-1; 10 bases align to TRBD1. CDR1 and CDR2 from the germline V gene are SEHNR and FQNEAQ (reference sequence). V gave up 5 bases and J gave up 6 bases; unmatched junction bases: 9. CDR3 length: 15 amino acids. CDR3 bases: TGTGCCAGCAGCCTCACGACAGGGGGCATCGCTGAAGCTTTCTTT. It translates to CASSLTTGGIAEAFF.

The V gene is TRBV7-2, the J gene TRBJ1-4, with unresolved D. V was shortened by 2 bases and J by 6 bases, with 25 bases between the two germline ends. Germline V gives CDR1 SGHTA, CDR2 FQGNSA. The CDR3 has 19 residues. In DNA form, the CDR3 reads TGTGCCAGCAGCTTAAGGCGGCGACGCGATAAAGGTCAATATGAAAAACTGTTTTTT. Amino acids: CASSLRRRRDKGQYEKLFF. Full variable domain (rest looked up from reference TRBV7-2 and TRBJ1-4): GAGVSQSPSNKVTEKGKDVELRCDPISGHTALYWYRQSLGQGLEFLIYFQGNSAPDKSGLPSDRFSAERTGGSVSTLTIQRTQQEDSAVYLCASSLRRRRDKGQYEKLFFGSGTQLSVL.

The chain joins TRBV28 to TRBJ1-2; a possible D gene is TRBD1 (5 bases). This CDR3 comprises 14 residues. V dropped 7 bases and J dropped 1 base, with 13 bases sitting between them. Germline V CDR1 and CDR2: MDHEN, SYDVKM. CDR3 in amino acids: CASIPVRGNYGYTF. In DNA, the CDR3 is TGTGCCAGCATTCCGGTAAGGGGTAACTATGGCTACACCTTC.

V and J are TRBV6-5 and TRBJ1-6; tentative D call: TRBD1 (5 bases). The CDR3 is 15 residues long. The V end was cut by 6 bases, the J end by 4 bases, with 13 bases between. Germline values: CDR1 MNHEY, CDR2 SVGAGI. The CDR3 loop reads CASRAGPTYNSPLHF. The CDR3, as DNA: TGTGCCAGCAGGGCGGGACCGACTTATAATTCACCCCTCCACTTT.

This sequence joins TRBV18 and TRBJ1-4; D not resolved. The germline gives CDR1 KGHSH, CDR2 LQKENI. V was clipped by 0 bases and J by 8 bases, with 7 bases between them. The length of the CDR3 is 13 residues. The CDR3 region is CASSPPSIEKLFF. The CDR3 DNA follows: TGTGCCAGCTCACCACCTTCAATCGAAAAACTGTTTTTT.

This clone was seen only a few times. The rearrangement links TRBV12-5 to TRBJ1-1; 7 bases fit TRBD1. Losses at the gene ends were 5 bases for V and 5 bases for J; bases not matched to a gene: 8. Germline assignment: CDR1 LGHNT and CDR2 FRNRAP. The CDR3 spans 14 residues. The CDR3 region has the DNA TGTGCTAGTGGTGGGACAGCGGGTCAGACTGAAGCTTTCTTT. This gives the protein CASGGTAGQTEAFF.

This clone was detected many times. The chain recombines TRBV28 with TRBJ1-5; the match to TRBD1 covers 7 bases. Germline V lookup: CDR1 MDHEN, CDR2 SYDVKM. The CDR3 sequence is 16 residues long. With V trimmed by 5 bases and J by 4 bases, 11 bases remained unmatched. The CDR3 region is CASSRLNRGLNQPQHF. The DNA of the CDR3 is TGTGCCAGCAGTAGACTCAACAGGGGCCTAAATCAGCCCCAGCATTTT. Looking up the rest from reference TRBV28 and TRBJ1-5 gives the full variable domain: DVKVTQSSRYLVKRTGEKVFLECVQDMDHENMFWYRQDPGLGLRLIYFSYDVKMKEKGDIPEGYSVSREKKERFSLILESASTNQTSMYLCASSRLNRGLNQPQHFGDGTRLSIL.

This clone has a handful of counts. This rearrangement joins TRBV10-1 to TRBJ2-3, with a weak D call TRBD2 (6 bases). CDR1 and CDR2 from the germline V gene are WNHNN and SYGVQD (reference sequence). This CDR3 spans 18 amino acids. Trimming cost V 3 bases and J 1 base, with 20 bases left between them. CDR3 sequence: CASSDGRPGRGGTDTQYF. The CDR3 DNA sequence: TGCGCCAGCAGTGATGGGCGACCGGGGCGGGGTGGCACAGATACGCAGTATTTT.

CDR3 in amino acids: CASSLSSAQETQYF. As DNA, the CDR3 is TGTGCCAGCAGCTTGTCTAGCGCCCAAGAGACCCAGTACTTC. V usage is TRBV7-3 and J usage is TRBJ2-5; D is perhaps TRBD2 (6 bases). Germline V gene data show CDR1 as SGHTA and CDR2 as FQGTGA. The CDR3 length is 14 residues. The ends were cut back, 3 bases at V and 1 base at J, with 9 bases in the middle.

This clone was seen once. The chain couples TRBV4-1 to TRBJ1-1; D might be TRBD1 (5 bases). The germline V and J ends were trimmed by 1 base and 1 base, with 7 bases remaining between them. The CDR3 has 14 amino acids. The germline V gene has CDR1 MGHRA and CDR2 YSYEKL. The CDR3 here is CASSQVDRNTEAFF. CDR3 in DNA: TGCGCCAGCAGCCAAGTCGACAGGAACACTGAAGCTTTCTTT.

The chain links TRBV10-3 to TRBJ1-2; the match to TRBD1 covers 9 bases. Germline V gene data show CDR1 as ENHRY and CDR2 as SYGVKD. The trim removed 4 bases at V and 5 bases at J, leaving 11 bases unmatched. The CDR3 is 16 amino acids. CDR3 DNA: TGTGCCATCAGTGCAGACTACCGGGACAGGGTGTATGGCTACACCTTC. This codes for CAISADYRDRVYGYTF.

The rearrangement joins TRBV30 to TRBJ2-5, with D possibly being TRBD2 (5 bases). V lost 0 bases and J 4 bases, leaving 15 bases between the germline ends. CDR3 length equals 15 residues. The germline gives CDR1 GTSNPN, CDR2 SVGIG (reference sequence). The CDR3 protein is CAWSVGSGSAETQYF. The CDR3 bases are TGTGCCTGGAGTGTAGGATCGGGGTCAGCAGAGACCCAGTACTTC.

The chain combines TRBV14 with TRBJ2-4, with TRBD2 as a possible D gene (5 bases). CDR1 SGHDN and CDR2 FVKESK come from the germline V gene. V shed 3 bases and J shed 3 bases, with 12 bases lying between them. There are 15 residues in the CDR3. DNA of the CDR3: TGTGCCAGCAGCCAGGTCGGCAGCGGCAAAAACATTCAGTACTTC. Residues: CASSQVGSGKNIQYF. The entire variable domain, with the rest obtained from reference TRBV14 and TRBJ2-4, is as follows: EAGVTQFPSHSVIEKGQTVTLRCDPISGHDNLYWYRRVMGKEIKFLLHFVKESKQDESGMPNNRFLAERTGGTYSTLKVQPAELEDSGVYFCASSQVGSGKNIQYFGAGTRLSVL.

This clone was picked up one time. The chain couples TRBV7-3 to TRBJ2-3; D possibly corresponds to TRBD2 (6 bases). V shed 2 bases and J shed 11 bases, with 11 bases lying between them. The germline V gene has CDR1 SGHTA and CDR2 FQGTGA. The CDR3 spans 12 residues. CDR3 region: CASSLVGGLQYF. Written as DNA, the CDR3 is TGTGCCAGCAGCTTAGTGGGGGGACTGCAGTATTTT.

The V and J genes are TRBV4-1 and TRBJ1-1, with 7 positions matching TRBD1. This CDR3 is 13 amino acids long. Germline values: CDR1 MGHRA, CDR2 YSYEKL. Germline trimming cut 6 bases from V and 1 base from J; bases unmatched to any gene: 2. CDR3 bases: TGCGCCAGCAGTCAGGGGGGGAACACTGAAGCTTTCTTT. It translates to CASSQGGNTEAFF.

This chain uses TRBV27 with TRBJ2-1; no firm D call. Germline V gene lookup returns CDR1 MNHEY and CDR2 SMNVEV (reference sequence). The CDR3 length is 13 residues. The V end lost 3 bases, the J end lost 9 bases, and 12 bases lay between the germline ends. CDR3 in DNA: TGTGCCAGCAGTTTGGCCGTGACGGGTGAGCAGTTCTTC. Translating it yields CASSLAVTGEQFF.

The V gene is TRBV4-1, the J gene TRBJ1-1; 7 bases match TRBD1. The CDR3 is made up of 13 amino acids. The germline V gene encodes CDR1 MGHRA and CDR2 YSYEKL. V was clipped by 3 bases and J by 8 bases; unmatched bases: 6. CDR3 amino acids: CASSHGTEPEAFF. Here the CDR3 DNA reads TGCGCCAGCAGCCACGGGACAGAACCAGAAGCTTTCTTT.

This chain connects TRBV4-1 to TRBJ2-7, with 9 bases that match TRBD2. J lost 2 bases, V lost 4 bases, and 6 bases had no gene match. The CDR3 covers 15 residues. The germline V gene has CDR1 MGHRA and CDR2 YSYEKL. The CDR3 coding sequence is TGCGCCAGCAGCCCCAATGGCGGGGGGGCCTACGAGCAGTACTTC. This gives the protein CASSPNGGGAYEQYF.

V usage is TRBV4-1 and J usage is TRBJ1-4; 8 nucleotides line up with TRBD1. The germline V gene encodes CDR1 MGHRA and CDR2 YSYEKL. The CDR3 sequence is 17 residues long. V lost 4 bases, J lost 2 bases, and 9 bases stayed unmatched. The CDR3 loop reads CASSRVGQGATNEKLFF. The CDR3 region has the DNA TGCGCCAGCAGCCGCGTTGGGCAGGGGGCCACTAATGAAAAACTGTTTTTT.

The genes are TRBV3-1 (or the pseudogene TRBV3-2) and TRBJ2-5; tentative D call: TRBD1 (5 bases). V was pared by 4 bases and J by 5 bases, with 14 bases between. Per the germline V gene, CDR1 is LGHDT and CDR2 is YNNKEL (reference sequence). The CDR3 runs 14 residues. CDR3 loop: CASSPLGRSETQYF. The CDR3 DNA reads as TGTGCCAGCAGCCCGTTGGGGCGGAGTGAGACCCAGTACTTC.

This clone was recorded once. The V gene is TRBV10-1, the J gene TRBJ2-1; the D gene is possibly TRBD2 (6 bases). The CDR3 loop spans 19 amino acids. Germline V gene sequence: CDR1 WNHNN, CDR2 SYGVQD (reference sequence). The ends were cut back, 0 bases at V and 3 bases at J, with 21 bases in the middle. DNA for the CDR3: TGCGCCAGCAGTGAGTCCGATTTTGGCAGGGTGGGAGGCTACAATGAGCAGTTCTTC. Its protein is CASSESDFGRVGGYNEQFF.

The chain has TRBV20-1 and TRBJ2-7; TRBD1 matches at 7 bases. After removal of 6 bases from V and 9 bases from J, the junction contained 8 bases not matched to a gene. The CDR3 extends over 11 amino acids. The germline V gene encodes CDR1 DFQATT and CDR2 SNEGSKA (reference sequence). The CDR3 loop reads CSASTGVRQYF. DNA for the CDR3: TGCAGTGCGTCTACAGGGGTCAGGCAGTACTTC.

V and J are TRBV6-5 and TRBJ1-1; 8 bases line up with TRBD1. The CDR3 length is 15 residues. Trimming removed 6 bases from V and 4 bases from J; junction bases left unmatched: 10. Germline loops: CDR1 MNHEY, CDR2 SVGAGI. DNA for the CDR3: TGTGCCAGCAGAAAGATCACAGGGGGTGGCACTGAAGCTTTCTTT. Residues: CASRKITGGGTEAFF.

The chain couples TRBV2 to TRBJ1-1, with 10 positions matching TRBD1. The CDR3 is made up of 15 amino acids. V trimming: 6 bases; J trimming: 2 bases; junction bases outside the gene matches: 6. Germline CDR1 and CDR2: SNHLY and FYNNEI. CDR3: CASRKGTGVNTEAFF. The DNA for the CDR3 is TGTGCCAGCAGAAAAGGGACAGGGGTAAACACTGAAGCTTTCTTT.

The DNA for the CDR3 is TGTGCCAGCAGCCCGGGGCAGGGGGAGAGAGGGAATGAAAAACTGTTTTTT. This encodes CASSPGQGERGNEKLFF. The V call is TRBV5-5, the J call TRBJ1-4, with 7 positions matching TRBD1. V lost 4 bases, J lost 5 bases, and 14 bases stayed unmatched. This CDR3 has 17 residues. Germline V gene lookup returns CDR1 SGHKS and CDR2 YYEKEE (reference sequence). The full variable domain, rest sourced from reference TRBV5-5 and TRBJ1-4, is DAGVTQSPTHLIKTRGQQVTLRCSPISGHKSVSWYQQVLGQGPQFIFQYYEKEERGRGNFPDRFSARQFPNYSSELNVNALLLGDSALYLCASSPGQGERGNEKLFFGSGTQLSVL.

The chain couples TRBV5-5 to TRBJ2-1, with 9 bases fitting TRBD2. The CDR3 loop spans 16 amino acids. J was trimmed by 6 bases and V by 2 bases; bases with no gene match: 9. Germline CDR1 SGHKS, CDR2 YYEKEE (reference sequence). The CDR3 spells CASSLNSGLALNEQFF. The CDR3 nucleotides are TGTGCCAGCAGCTTAAATTCGGGACTAGCTCTCAATGAGCAGTTCTTC.

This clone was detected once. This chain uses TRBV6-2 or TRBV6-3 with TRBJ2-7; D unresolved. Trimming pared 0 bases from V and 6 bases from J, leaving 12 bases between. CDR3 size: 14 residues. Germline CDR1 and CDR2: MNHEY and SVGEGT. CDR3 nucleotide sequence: TGTGCCAGCAGTTACTCCGGGTCTATGGCCGAGCAGTACTTC. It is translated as CASSYSGSMAEQYF.